A single sample is the source of the 2 T cell receptor beta chains below, sequenced in a study of siplizumab effects on memory and regulatory T cells. Some clones are missing from TCRdb's copy, which holds only in-frame ones; the method was immunoSEQ multiplex PCR. Of 90,000 to 120,000 clones listed, 93% are singletons. Source material: Tregs sorted from blood. These receptors all stem from a human donor in good health.

The chain uses TRBV5-1 and TRBJ2-3, with a tentative D call TRBD2 (6 bases). The CDR3 spans 14 residues. Trimming shortened V by 0 bases and J by 5 bases, and 10 bases separated the two germline ends. CDR1 SGHRS and CDR2 YFSETQ come from the germline V gene. DNA of the CDR3: TGCGCCAGCAGCTTGGGACTAGTTGGAGATACGCAGTATTTT. Protein product: CASSLGLVGDTQYF.

This chain joins TRBV7-9 and TRBJ1-2, with D tentatively TRBD1 (5 bases). V lost 2 bases, J lost 4 bases, and 8 bases lay in between. In germline, CDR1 is SEHNR, CDR2 FQNEAQ (reference sequence). This CDR3 is built from 13 residues. The DNA for the CDR3 is TGTGCCAGCAGCTTACAGGGTACCTATGGCTACACCTTC. It specifies CASSLQGTYGYTF.